These 32 T cell receptor beta chains were sequenced from one sample in a study of T cell responses to AZD1222 COVID-19 vaccine. Profiled with immunoSEQ multiplex PCR; TCRdb holds only in-frame clones, not every one. The data contain 150,000 to 190,000 clones, 85% to 90% of them seen just once; the ten biggest clones take up about 9%. Sequencing was performed on peripheral blood, taken 28 days after the second AZD1222 dose. The receptor set was obtained from an adult who received the AZD1222 COVID-19 vaccine.

This clone was observed once. The V call is TRBV5-6, the J call TRBJ2-3; 13 bases map to TRBD2. The CDR3 has 16 residues. Germline CDR1 SGHDT, CDR2 YYEEEE. V was pared by 4 bases and J by 3 bases, with 5 bases of the junction left unmatched. The CDR3 protein is CASSEGLAGVTDTQYF. CDR3 in DNA: TGTGCCAGCAGCGAAGGACTAGCGGGAGTTACAGATACGCAGTATTTT.

This rearrangement joins TRBV28 to TRBJ1-2; D possibly corresponds to TRBD1 (6 bases). CDR3 length: 12 residues. Germline V gene data show CDR1 as MDHEN and CDR2 as SYDVKM. V lost 7 bases, J lost 4 bases, and 10 bases lay in between. The DNA for the CDR3 is TGTGCCAGCACGGACAGAGGCTATGGCTACACCTTC. Amino acids: CASTDRGYGYTF.

Points on this clone: At the DNA level, this CDR3 is encoded by other sequences in the same sample as well. The chain employs TRBV19 and TRBJ2-1; D is possibly TRBD1 (6 bases). Per the germline V gene, CDR1 is LNHDA and CDR2 is SQIVND (reference sequence). CDR3 length: 15 amino acids. V gave up 6 bases and J gave up 0 bases, with 12 bases separating them. The chain's CDR3 is CASRPDRSSYNEQFF. The CDR3 nucleotides are TGTGCCAGTAGACCAGACAGGAGCTCCTACAATGAGCAGTTCTTC.

The rearrangement joins TRBV5-4 to TRBJ1-3; D remains unclear. Trimming removed 0 bases at V and 2 bases at J, with 6 bases between. The CDR3 covers 14 residues. The germline V gene encodes CDR1 SGHNT and CDR2 YYREEE (reference sequence). CDR3 sequence reads: CASSLGGAGNTIYF. CDR3 DNA: TGTGCCAGCAGCTTGGGCGGCGCTGGAAACACCATATATTTT.

The chain uses TRBV7-9 and TRBJ2-3; 9 nucleotides align to TRBD2. Per the germline V gene, CDR1 is SEHNR and CDR2 is FQNEAQ (reference sequence). The CDR3 is made up of 17 amino acids. V gave up 5 bases and J gave up 8 bases; unmatched junction bases: 17. The CDR3 DNA sequence: TGTGCCAGCAGCCCAGGCCAGACTAGCGGAGGGAGTGGTACGCAGTATTTT. It translates to CASSPGQTSGGSGTQYF.

The gene calls are TRBV29-1 and TRBJ2-5; possible D gene TRBD2, 6 bases. CDR1 SQVTM and CDR2 ANQGSEA come from the germline V gene. V gave up 0 bases and J gave up 5 bases, with 16 bases separating them. The CDR3 runs to 15 residues. The chain's CDR3 is CSVEDPRGQAETQYF. The CDR3 nucleotides are TGCAGCGTTGAAGATCCGCGGGGTCAGGCGGAGACCCAGTACTTC.

The rearrangement links TRBV5-6 to TRBJ1-4, with 8 bases matching TRBD1. V shed 5 bases and J 7 bases; nucleotides not matched to a gene: 7. The CDR3 has 14 amino acids. The V gene's germline CDR1 is SGHDT and CDR2 YYEEEE. CDR3 DNA sequence: TGTGCCAGCAGTCGCGGACAGGGAGGTGAAAAACTGTTTTTT. It encodes CASSRGQGGEKLFF.

The chain couples TRBV10-1 to TRBJ2-3, with 12 bases identical to TRBD2. J was trimmed by 1 base and V by 9 bases; bases with no gene match: 5. This CDR3 spans 15 amino acids. The V gene's germline CDR1 is WNHNN and CDR2 SYGVQD (reference sequence). The CDR3 coding sequence is TGCGCCAGGGGGACTAGCGGGCGTCGCACAGATACGCAGTATTTT. Translation gives CARGTSGRRTDTQYF.

The rearrangement joins TRBV29-1 to TRBJ2-7; 13 nucleotides align to TRBD2. The germline gives CDR1 SQVTM, CDR2 ANQGSEA. The trim removed 6 bases at V and 0 bases at J, leaving 11 bases unmatched. The CDR3 covers 17 residues. The chain's CDR3 is CSVAPGTSGIISYEQYF. In DNA form, the CDR3 reads TGCAGCGTCGCTCCAGGGACTAGCGGGATTATCTCCTACGAGCAGTACTTC.

The chain uses TRBV2 and TRBJ2-1, with TRBD1 matching over 9 bases. The CDR3 contains 15 residues. V lost 6 bases to trimming and J lost 1 base; unmatched junction nucleotides: 4. Germline assignment: CDR1 SNHLY and CDR2 FYNNEI. CDR3 in amino acids: CASSADRGSYNEQFF. DNA for the CDR3: TGTGCCAGCAGCGCAGACAGGGGGTCCTACAATGAGCAGTTCTTC.

CDR3 residues: CSASTSSGNTIYF. CDR3 DNA: TGCAGTGCTAGTACAAGCTCTGGAAACACCATATATTTT. The chain joins TRBV20-1 to TRBJ1-3, with D unresolved. CDR3 length: 13 residues. The ends were cut back, 3 bases at V and 0 bases at J, with 6 bases in the middle. The germline V gene encodes CDR1 DFQATT and CDR2 SNEGSKA (reference sequence).

This rearrangement joins TRBV19 to TRBJ2-1; D is unresolved. Per germline, CDR1 LNHDA and CDR2 SQIVND (reference sequence). The CDR3 totals 13 residues. V gave up 1 base and J gave up 3 bases, with 4 bases separating them. This chain's CDR3 is CASSIGVYNEQFF. CDR3 sequence (DNA): TGTGCCAGTAGTATAGGGGTCTACAATGAGCAGTTCTTC.

This rearrangement joins TRBV7-8 to TRBJ2-7, with D uncertain. Germline V gives CDR1 SGHVS, CDR2 FQNEAQ. The CDR3 spans 12 residues. The germline V and J ends were trimmed by 4 bases and 5 bases, with 9 bases remaining between them. Written as DNA, the CDR3 is TGTGCCAGCAGCTCCGGTTGGGACGAGCAGTACTTC. This encodes CASSSGWDEQYF.

The chain employs TRBV2 and TRBJ2-2; no reliable D call. Trimming took 1 base from V and 1 from J, leaving 1 base between them. The CDR3 is 13 residues long. Looked up from germline, CDR1 is SNHLY and CDR2 is FYNNEI. CDR3 loop: CASSEVNTGELFF. CDR3 nucleotide sequence: TGTGCCAGCAGTGAAGTGAACACCGGGGAGCTGTTTTTT.

This chain connects TRBV12-3 or TRBV12-4 to TRBJ1-5, with TRBD1 as a possible D gene (6 bases). The CDR3 runs to 12 residues. V gave up 5 bases and J gave up 5 bases, with 7 bases separating them. The CDR3 reads CASSRQDQPQHF. The CDR3, as DNA: TGTGCCAGCAGTCGACAGGATCAGCCCCAGCATTTT.

V usage is TRBV5-6 and J usage is TRBJ2-5; D not resolved. Germline CDR1 and CDR2: SGHDT and YYEEEE. This CDR3 contains 11 residues. V dropped 4 bases and J dropped 6 bases, with 7 bases sitting between them. The CDR3 region is CASSLSQTQYF. DNA of the CDR3: TGTGCCAGCAGCCTCTCCCAGACCCAGTACTTC.

This chain links TRBV21-1 with TRBJ2-7; the table's D call of TRBD2 was not tested on the DNA. TRBV21-1 is a listed pseudogene. This CDR3 is 19 amino acids long. For the CDR3, the DNA is TGTGCCAGCAGTCCGGTAGGGAGACCTCGGATTTGGGATACCTACGAGCAGTACTTC. Its protein product is CASSPVGRPRIWDTYEQYF.

J is TRBJ1-5 and V is TRBV28; no firm D call. CDR3 length: 16 amino acids. The germline CDR1 and CDR2 sequences are MDHEN and SYDVKM. V was pared by 3 bases and J by 2 bases, with 14 bases between. The CDR3, as DNA: TGTGCCAGCAGTTTGGTGGTGGTTTCGGGCAATCAGCCCCAGCATTTT. Protein product: CASSLVVVSGNQPQHF. Using reference TRBV28 and TRBJ1-5 for the parts outside the CDR3, the full variable domain is DVKVTQSSRYLVKRTGEKVFLECVQDMDHENMFWYRQDPGLGLRLIYFSYDVKMKEKGDIPEGYSVSREKKERFSLILESASTNQTSMYLCASSLVVVSGNQPQHFGDGTRLSIL.

DNA of the CDR3: TGTGCCAGCAGTAGGAGACAGGGGATAAACACTGAAGCTTTCTTT. Translating it yields CASSRRQGINTEAFF. The chain employs TRBV6-5 and TRBJ1-1; TRBD1 matches 8 bases. The CDR3 has 15 residues. Looked up from germline, CDR1 is MNHEY and CDR2 is SVGAGI. V dropped 5 bases and J dropped 2; count of bases not matched to a gene: 7.

The chain is built from TRBV21-1 and TRBJ2-1. TRBV21-1 is designated a pseudogene. This CDR3 comprises 13 residues. The CDR3 region is CASSSGPLNEQFF. The CDR3, as DNA: TGTGCCAGCAGCAGTGGACCACTCAATGAGCAGTTCTTC.

The chain is built from TRBV20-1 and TRBJ1-2, with 10 bases fitting TRBD1. The CDR3 has 14 residues. Germline V gives CDR1 DFQATT, CDR2 SNEGSKA (reference sequence). V was clipped by 3 bases and J by 2 bases; unmatched bases: 3. CDR3 in amino acids: CSASLGQGNYGYTF. The CDR3 bases are TGCAGTGCTAGTCTGGGACAGGGGAACTATGGCTACACCTTC.

This chain joins TRBV6-2 or TRBV6-3 and TRBJ2-7; D is perhaps TRBD2 (5 bases). V lost 5 bases and J 2 bases, leaving 19 bases between the germline ends. CDR3 length equals 16 residues. Per the germline V gene, CDR1 is MNHEY and CDR2 is SVGEGT. CDR3 bases: TGTGCCAGCAGTGGATCCCCTTCCAGAGCGGCCTACGAGCAGTACTTC. Translation gives CASSGSPSRAAYEQYF.

This chain connects TRBV2 to TRBJ1-4, with TRBD1 matching over 9 bases. Germline trimming cut 7 bases from V and 7 bases from J; bases unmatched to any gene: 10. CDR3 size: 15 residues. Germline CDR1 and CDR2: SNHLY and FYNNEI. DNA for the CDR3: TGTGCCAGCACCGATATAGGGACAGGGTCTGAAAAACTGTTTTTT. Protein: CASTDIGTGSEKLFF.

The count of this clone is one. CDR3 coding DNA: TGTGCCAGCAGTCCAGGACCCTATGGCTACACCTTC. As protein: CASSPGPYGYTF. The chain has TRBV25-1 and TRBJ1-2; D uncertain. The CDR3 totals 12 residues. Germline CDR1 is MGHDK and CDR2 is SYGVNS. With 5 bases removed from V and 4 bases from J, the gap between germline ends came to 8 bases.

The chain employs TRBV28 and TRBJ1-2; possibly TRBD1 for D (5 bases). Germline CDR1 reads MDHEN; CDR2 reads SYDVKM. The CDR3 contains 12 residues. Trimming left V 3 bases short and J 7 bases short, with 9 bases between. CDR3 amino acids: CASSFRGVGYTF. The CDR3 coding sequence is TGTGCCAGCAGTTTTCGGGGGGTTGGCTACACCTTC.

This clone was counted a few times. The chain links TRBV7-2 to TRBJ2-4; perhaps D is TRBD1 or TRBD2 (6 bases each). Looked up from germline, CDR1 is SGHTA and CDR2 is FQGNSA. The germline V and J ends were trimmed by 5 bases and 3 bases, with 14 bases remaining between them. This CDR3 has 15 amino acids. CDR3 in amino acids: CASSGGGGIKNIQYF. As DNA, the CDR3 is TGTGCCAGCAGCGGAGGAGGGGGGATCAAAAACATTCAGTACTTC.

V and J are TRBV28 and TRBJ1-6; D gene ambiguous. This CDR3 has 13 residues. Germline V lookup: CDR1 MDHEN, CDR2 SYDVKM. Between the trimmed V and J ends, which lost 11 bases and 6 bases, there was a span of 14 bases. CDR3 DNA: TGTGCCGGGAAGGCCGTTTTTAATTCACCCCTCCACTTT. This encodes CAGKAVFNSPLHF.

This clone was picked up a small number of times. This rearrangement joins TRBV5-3 to TRBJ1-6; D is ambiguous. TRBV5-3 is flagged as an ORF with uncertain function. The CDR3 length is 16 residues. V lost 1 base and J 4 bases, leaving 12 bases between the germline ends. CDR3 DNA sequence: TGTGCCAGAAGCTTGTGGGGTCAAGAGTATAATTCACCCCTCCACTTT. The encoded protein is CARSLWGQEYNSPLHF.

The genes are TRBV25-1 and TRBJ2-7; TRBD1 agrees at 11 bases. After removal of 6 bases from V and 0 bases from J, the junction contained 4 bases not matched to a gene. Germline lookup yields CDR1 MGHDK and CDR2 SYGVNS. The CDR3 totals 15 residues. As DNA, the CDR3 is TGTGCCAGCAGGAGGGACAGGGGGACCTCCTACGAGCAGTACTTC. Translating it yields CASRRDRGTSYEQYF.

This chain uses TRBV28 with TRBJ1-2; D perhaps matches TRBD1 (5 bases). Looked up from germline, CDR1 is MDHEN and CDR2 is SYDVKM. Trimming removed 4 bases at V and 2 bases at J, with 11 bases between. This CDR3 region has 14 residues. The CDR3 sequence is CASSSQGPNYGYTF. The CDR3 region has the DNA TGTGCCAGCAGTTCTCAGGGTCCCAACTATGGCTACACCTTC.

The V call is TRBV9, the J call TRBJ2-3; perhaps TRBD2 as D (7 bases). The V end lost 1 base, the J end lost 0 bases, and 15 bases lay between the germline ends. The CDR3 is 17 residues long. Per the germline V gene, CDR1 is SGDLS and CDR2 is YYNGEE. In DNA form, the CDR3 reads TGTGCCAGCAGCGTAATAGGGGGAGGGATAAGCACAGATACGCAGTATTTT. As protein: CASSVIGGGISTDTQYF.

The chain has TRBV4-1 and TRBJ1-5; 7 nucleotides agree with TRBD1. Germline V CDR1 and CDR2: MGHRA, YSYEKL. With 8 bases clipped from V and 4 bases from J, the junction kept 5 bases outside the gene matches. CDR3 length equals 13 residues. CDR3 amino acids: CASRGQLNQPQHF. The CDR3 bases are TGCGCCAGCCGGGGACAGCTGAATCAGCCCCAGCATTTT.